Listed below are T cell receptor beta chains from one sample, sequenced in a study of blood T cell repertoires in COVID-19. Sequencing was performed with immunoSEQ multiplex PCR; in TCRdb, only in-frame clones are kept and a portion is missing. The sample shows 200,000 to 250,000 clones, less than 85% of them seen only once. Sequenced: peripheral blood. The receptors stem from a woman in her 70s with acute or convalescent COVID-19. Both conserved end residues are part of each CDR3. A D gene is named only where the DNA matches it firmly. Expanded clones are given a class, and other clones once, few, many or no size at all.

j_gene: TRBJ1-2; v_gene: TRBV3-1/TRBV3-2; len: 14; d_gene: TRBD1; abundance: -; CDR3aa: CASSPLGQGYGYTF; CDR3nt: TGTGCCAGCAGCCCTCTTGGACAGGGGTATGGCTACACCTTC
j_gene: TRBJ2-2; v_gene: TRBV4-1; len: 17; d_gene: -; abundance: -; CDR3aa: CASSQEFAGLNTGELFF; CDR3nt: TGCGCCAGCAGCCAAGAGTTCGCGGGGCTGAACACCGGGGAGCTGTTTTTT
j_gene: TRBJ2-7; v_gene: TRBV30; len: 14; d_gene: -; abundance: -; CDR3aa: CAWSGLLLQGKQYF; CDR3nt: TGTGCCTGGAGTGGCCTCCTACTACAGGGAAAGCAGTACTTC
j_gene: TRBJ2-5; v_gene: TRBV6-1; len: 14; d_gene: -; abundance: -; CDR3aa: CASSERTTRETQYF; CDR3nt: TGTGCCAGCAGTGAGAGAACCACTAGAGAGACCCAGTACTTC
j_gene: TRBJ1-6; v_gene: TRBV9; len: 16; d_gene: -; abundance: -; CDR3aa: CASSVDASSYNSPLHF; CDR3nt: TGTGCCAGCAGCGTAGACGCTAGCTCCTATAATTCACCCCTCCACTTT
j_gene: TRBJ2-6; v_gene: TRBV5-4; len: 15; d_gene: -; abundance: few; CDR3aa: CASSLGGSGANVLTF; CDR3nt: TGTGCCAGCAGCTTGGGAGGCTCTGGGGCCAACGTCCTGACTTTC
j_gene: TRBJ2-7; v_gene: TRBV27; len: 14; d_gene: TRBD1; abundance: few; CDR3aa: CASSNRQGTHEQYF; CDR3nt: TGTGCCAGCAGCAATAGACAGGGTACCCACGAGCAGTACTTC
j_gene: TRBJ2-4; v_gene: TRBV5-8; len: 16; d_gene: -; abundance: -; CDR3aa: CASSLGRDGLADIQYF; CDR3nt: TGTGCCAGCAGCTTGGGGAGGGACGGCCTCGCGGACATTCAGTACTTC
j_gene: TRBJ2-3; v_gene: TRBV7-6; len: 16; d_gene: TRBD2; abundance: -; CDR3aa: CASSSSSGGAADTQYF; CDR3nt: TGTGCCAGCAGCTCCTCTAGCGGGGGGGCGGCAGATACGCAGTATTTT
j_gene: TRBJ1-1; v_gene: TRBV3-1/TRBV3-2; len: 13; d_gene: -; abundance: -; CDR3aa: CASSLQLNTEAFF; CDR3nt: TGTGCCAGCAGCCTACAGCTTAACACTGAAGCTTTCTTT
j_gene: TRBJ1-1; v_gene: TRBV5-1; len: 15; d_gene: -; abundance: -; CDR3aa: CASSPFLGAPTEAFF; CDR3nt: TGCGCCAGCAGCCCGTTTTTGGGGGCTCCCACTGAAGCTTTCTTT
j_gene: TRBJ2-7; v_gene: TRBV27; len: 15; d_gene: TRBD1; abundance: -; CDR3aa: CASSRKGQLDYEQYF; CDR3nt: TGTGCCAGCAGCCGTAAGGGACAGCTCGACTACGAGCAGTACTTC
j_gene: TRBJ2-7; v_gene: TRBV6-5; len: 12; d_gene: -; abundance: -; CDR3aa: CASRNRQYEQYF; CDR3nt: TGTGCCAGCAGGAACAGACAGTACGAGCAGTACTTC
j_gene: TRBJ2-3; v_gene: TRBV9; len: 14; d_gene: -; abundance: -; CDR3aa: CASSARVDSDTQYF; CDR3nt: TGTGCCAGCAGCGCCCGGGTGGATTCAGATACGCAGTATTTT
j_gene: TRBJ1-3; v_gene: TRBV7-2; len: 16; d_gene: -; abundance: -; CDR3aa: CASSLSHWAAGNTIYF; CDR3nt: TGTGCCAGCAGCCTCTCCCACTGGGCTGCTGGAAACACCATATATTTT
j_gene: TRBJ2-3; v_gene: TRBV7-9; len: 19; d_gene: TRBD2; abundance: -; CDR3aa: CASSPSTWGRGGSTDTQYF; CDR3nt: TGTGCCAGCAGCCCTTCAACCTGGGGCCGGGGGGGAAGCACAGATACGCAGTATTTT
j_gene: TRBJ2-7; v_gene: TRBV11-2; len: 13; d_gene: -; abundance: -; CDR3aa: CASSQRDNYEQYF; CDR3nt: TGTGCCAGCAGCCAGAGGGACAACTACGAGCAGTACTTC
j_gene: TRBJ1-2; v_gene: TRBV7-2; len: 14; d_gene: TRBD1; abundance: few; CDR3aa: CASSDRGRLHGYTF; CDR3nt: TGTGCCAGCAGCGACAGGGGGCGGCTTCACGGCTACACCTTC
j_gene: TRBJ1-5; v_gene: TRBV6-6; len: 17; d_gene: TRBD1; abundance: -; CDR3aa: CASSPTIGQGGNQPQHF; CDR3nt: TGTGCCAGCAGTCCCACGATTGGACAGGGAGGCAATCAGCCCCAGCATTTT
j_gene: TRBJ2-5; v_gene: TRBV9; len: 15; d_gene: TRBD2; abundance: -; CDR3aa: CASSVYSGGAETQYF; CDR3nt: TGTGCCAGCAGCGTATACAGCGGGGGGGCTGAGACCCAGTACTTC
j_gene: TRBJ2-5; v_gene: TRBV11-2; len: 11; d_gene: -; abundance: -; CDR3aa: CASSYRETQYF; CDR3nt: TGTGCCAGCAGCTACCGGGAGACCCAGTACTTC
j_gene: TRBJ2-1; v_gene: TRBV4-1; len: 18; d_gene: TRBD2; abundance: once; CDR3aa: CASSHRTSGGAEYNEQFF; CDR3nt: TGCGCCAGCAGCCACAGGACTAGCGGGGGGGCCGAATACAATGAGCAGTTCTTC
j_gene: TRBJ1-6; v_gene: TRBV5-1; len: 15; d_gene: -; abundance: few; CDR3aa: CASSLDSGDNSPLHF; CDR3nt: TGCGCCAGCAGCTTGGACAGCGGGGATAATTCACCCCTCCACTTT
j_gene: TRBJ2-7; v_gene: TRBV6-5; len: 15; d_gene: -; abundance: -; CDR3aa: CASSYSPVGAYEQYF; CDR3nt: TGTGCCAGCAGTTACTCCCCAGTAGGGGCCTACGAGCAGTACTTC
j_gene: TRBJ2-7; v_gene: TRBV19; len: 13; d_gene: TRBD1; abundance: once; CDR3aa: CASSGTAAYEQYF; CDR3nt: TGTGCCAGTAGCGGGACAGCCGCCTACGAGCAGTACTTC
j_gene: TRBJ2-2; v_gene: TRBV12-3/TRBV12-4; len: 13; d_gene: -; abundance: -; CDR3aa: CASNNQGTGELFF; CDR3nt: TGTGCCAGCAATAACCAGGGCACCGGGGAGCTGTTTTTT
j_gene: TRBJ2-3; v_gene: TRBV24-1; len: 18; d_gene: TRBD2; abundance: -; CDR3aa: CATSEPTLAGASTDTQYF; CDR3nt: TGTGCCACCAGTGAGCCTACACTAGCGGGGGCTAGCACAGATACGCAGTATTTT
j_gene: TRBJ2-7; v_gene: TRBV27; len: 14; d_gene: -; abundance: -; CDR3aa: CASSLYGVGYEQYF; CDR3nt: TGTGCCAGCAGTCTCTACGGGGTTGGATACGAGCAGTACTTC